This T cell receptor beta chain is from a study of blood T cells in healthy people across ages. Comments on this clonotype: Its specificity is not known.

A second PCR, run for roughly 7 to 12 cycles, used a sample-barcoded 5' primer plus a J-beta primer mix. Each cDNA molecule carried a tag from a template-switch adaptor that contained 12 random nucleotides. TCRdb re-derived calls from the 5' RACE reads in MiXCR, one entry per CDR3 protein. Here the sample spans fewer than 700,000 distinct CDR3 sequences, over 40% being singletons. Whole-study results and caveats: A roughly linear age-dependent decrease characterized TCR beta diversity per million T cells.

V was clipped by 2 bases and J by 7 bases, with 14 bases between them. The CDR3 totals 15 residues. Germline V CDR1 and CDR2: LGHNA, YSLEER. The chain employs TRBV4-3 and TRBJ1-4; D unclear. Material: blood. The receptor comes from a man aged 80 or over in good health. CDR3 in DNA: TGCGCCAGCAGCCAATCCGGTCGAGGGATTGAAAAACTGTTTTTT. This gives the protein CASSQSGRGIEKLFF.